The 26 T cell receptor beta chains below were found in one sample sequenced in a study of T cells after yellow fever vaccination. A single record per CDR3 protein comes from TCRdb applying MiXCR to the 5' RACE reads. The table has 620,000 or so distinct CDR3 sequences, approximately 16% seen once. The specimen was PBMCs, collected about 5 days after the first yellow fever vaccination. The origin of the receptors is a man aged 18 to 29 who received the YFV17D yellow fever vaccine.

This clonotype has only a few counts. CDR3 bases: TGTGCCAGCAGTTTATCAATCAGCTACAATGAGCAGTTCTTC. Translation gives CASSLSISYNEQFF. The chain is built from TRBV27 and TRBJ2-1; D unresolved. V was clipped by 0 bases and J by 3 bases, with 6 bases between them. Germline V gene data show CDR1 as MNHEY and CDR2 as SMNVEV (reference sequence). The CDR3 loop spans 14 amino acids.

The chain is built from TRBV6-2 or TRBV6-3 and TRBJ2-1; D assignment may be TRBD1 or TRBD2 (5 bases each). The V and J ends lost 2 bases and 0 bases respectively, with 17 bases between them. The CDR3 loop spans 18 amino acids. CDR1 and CDR2 (germline): MNHEY, SVGEGT. The CDR3 nucleotides read TGTGCCAGCAGTTACGGCTCATCCGGGGCTAGCTCCTACAATGAGCAGTTCTTC. Amino acid sequence: CASSYGSSGASSYNEQFF.

This clonotype appeared a few times. The J gene is TRBJ1-1, the V gene TRBV27, with a weak D call TRBD1 (6 bases). This CDR3 region has 15 residues. V lost 5 bases and J lost 2, with 15 bases in between. Germline V CDR1 and CDR2: MNHEY, SMNVEV (reference sequence). CDR3 DNA sequence: TGTGCCAGCAGTACCGCGGGGGCGGGCAACACTGAAGCTTTCTTT. It encodes CASSTAGAGNTEAFF.

This clonotype was counted only a few times. V and J are TRBV27 and TRBJ1-1, with TRBD1 as a possible D gene (6 bases). V lost 4 bases to trimming and J lost 4 bases, with 13 bases between them. CDR3 size: 14 residues. Germline loops: CDR1 MNHEY, CDR2 SMNVEV (reference sequence). The CDR3 sequence: CASSWTGGGTEAFF. The DNA of the CDR3 is TGTGCCAGCAGTTGGACGGGAGGGGGCACTGAAGCTTTCTTT.

The rearrangement links TRBV5-1 to TRBJ1-4, with TRBD1 matching 10 bases. The CDR3 runs 14 residues. CDR1 SGHRS and CDR2 YFSETQ come from the germline V gene. The ends lost 4 bases at V and 6 bases at J; junction bases unmatched: 3. This chain's CDR3 is CASSVGTGDEKLFF. The CDR3 coding sequence is TGCGCCAGCAGCGTGGGGACAGGGGATGAAAAACTGTTTTTT.

DNA of the CDR3: TGTGCCAGCAAGGGACTCCTAACGGGGACCCAGTACTTC. This sequence encodes CASKGLLTGTQYF. V is TRBV2 and J is TRBJ2-5, with D possibly TRBD2 on 6 matching bases. This CDR3 has 13 amino acids. V lost 7 bases and J lost 7, with 16 bases in between. Per the germline V gene, CDR1 is SNHLY and CDR2 is FYNNEI.

In this sample, this clonotype turned up a few times. The chain has TRBV7-2 and TRBJ2-1; either TRBD1 or TRBD2 may fit D (5 bases each). The germline gives CDR1 SGHTA, CDR2 FQGNSA. V lost 3 bases to trimming and J lost 3 bases, with 12 bases between them. The CDR3 consists of 15 residues. CDR3 in amino acids: CASSFDRGGYNEQFF. In nucleotides, the CDR3 is TGTGCCAGCAGCTTCGATCGGGGCGGCTACAATGAGCAGTTCTTC.

The J gene is TRBJ2-3, the V gene TRBV29-1; TRBD1 is a possible D gene (6 bases). The germline V and J ends were trimmed by 2 bases and 1 base, with 19 bases remaining between them. CDR1 and CDR2 (germline): SQVTM, ANQGSEA. There are 17 residues in the CDR3. CDR3 protein: CSVENPQDSQGTDTQYF. CDR3 DNA: TGCAGCGTTGAAAACCCACAGGACAGTCAAGGCACAGATACGCAGTATTTT.

This clonotype has just a few counts. The chain couples TRBV5-1 to TRBJ2-7, with TRBD1 matching over 7 bases. This CDR3 region has 15 residues. After removal of 4 bases from V and 3 bases from J, the junction contained 10 bases not matched to a gene. The germline V gene has CDR1 SGHRS and CDR2 YFSETQ. CDR3 DNA sequence: TGCGCCAGCAGCCCAGGGACAGAAAGTGTCTACGAGCAGTACGTC. Encoded protein: CASSPGTESVYEQYV.

The genes are TRBV6-7 and TRBJ1-5, with TRBD1 matching over 8 bases. TRBV6-7 is placed among ORFs of uncertain function. CDR3 length: 19 residues. After removal of 7 bases from V and 0 bases from J, the junction contained 17 bases not matched to a gene. The DNA for the CDR3 is TGTGCCAGCATCCATCGTCCGGGACAGGAATTCGATAGCAATCAGCCCCAGCATTTT. Its protein product is CASIHRPGQEFDSNQPQHF.

This clonotype was observed a few times. The chain joins TRBV4-2 to TRBJ2-1; 9 bases agree with TRBD1. The V segment lost 1 base and the J segment 4 bases; nucleotides outside the gene matches: 5. The CDR3 is 16 residues long. Germline lookup yields CDR1 LGHNA and CDR2 YNFKEQ. CDR3 region: CASSQGGTGPYNEQFF. In nucleotides, the CDR3 is TGTGCCAGCAGCCAAGGGGGGACAGGGCCATACAATGAGCAGTTCTTC.

V usage is TRBV10-3 and J usage is TRBJ1-1; D ambiguous. The CDR3 is made up of 16 amino acids. Trimming took 2 bases from V and 0 from J, leaving 13 bases between them. Looked up from germline, CDR1 is ENHRY and CDR2 is SYGVKD. CDR3 sequence reads: CAISERGQRMNTEAFF. DNA for the CDR3: TGTGCCATCAGTGAGCGGGGTCAGAGGATGAACACTGAAGCTTTCTTT.

This clonotype turned up a few times. The rearrangement uses TRBV30 and TRBJ2-7; 8 bases are shared with TRBD1. V gave up 2 bases and J gave up 6 bases; unmatched junction bases: 3. CDR1 and CDR2 from the germline V gene are GTSNPN and SVGIG (reference sequence). This CDR3 is 12 amino acids long. The CDR3 DNA follows: TGTGCCTGGAGTAACAGGGGGTCCGAGCAGTACTTC. This translates into CAWSNRGSEQYF.

The chain employs TRBV9 and TRBJ2-3; TRBD1 or TRBD2 may be the D gene (6 bases each). Looked up from germline, CDR1 is SGDLS and CDR2 is YYNGEE. CDR3 size: 14 residues. The V end was cut by 7 bases, the J end by 4 bases, with 16 bases between. The CDR3 here is CASGRARGADTQYF. CDR3 nucleotide sequence: TGTGCCAGCGGAAGGGCGAGGGGGGCAGATACGCAGTATTTT.

This clonotype came up a few times. This sequence joins TRBV5-1 and TRBJ1-5; perhaps TRBD1 as D (6 bases). V lost 1 base to trimming and J lost 5 bases, with 10 bases between them. Germline V CDR1 and CDR2: SGHRS, YFSETQ. The CDR3 runs to 14 residues. For the CDR3, the DNA is TGCGCCAGCAGCTTGTTTGAGGGGGATCAGCCCCAGCATTTT. The encoded protein is CASSLFEGDQPQHF. Using reference TRBV5-1 and TRBJ1-5 for the parts outside the CDR3, the full variable domain is KAGVTQTPRYLIKTRGQQVTLSCSPISGHRSVSWYQQTPGQGLQFLFEYFSETQRNKGNFPGRFSGRQFSNSRSEMNVSTLELGDSALYLCASSLFEGDQPQHFGDGTRLSIL.

The rearrangement joins TRBV12-3 or TRBV12-4 to TRBJ2-2; TRBD1 matches at 10 bases. This CDR3 is 17 amino acids long. Losses at the gene ends were 3 bases for V and 3 bases for J; bases not matched to a gene: 7. In nucleotides, the CDR3 is TGTGCCAGCAGTTTTTCCGGGACAGGGGTCGACACCGGGGAGCTGTTTTTT. Its translation is CASSFSGTGVDTGELFF.

At least ten counts were recorded for this clonotype. The rearrangement joins TRBV5-6 to TRBJ2-7; TRBD1 might be the D (6 bases). The germline CDR1 and CDR2 sequences are SGHDT and YYEEEE. Trimming pared 4 bases from V and 2 bases from J, leaving 13 bases between. There are 14 residues in the CDR3. This chain's CDR3 is CASSPEGVPYEQYV. DNA for the CDR3: TGTGCCAGCAGCCCCGAGGGGGTTCCCTACGAGCAGTACGTC.

DNA of the CDR3: TGCGCCAGCAGCCAAGAGTCTTGGGTCGGCAATCAGCCCCAGCATTTT. This sequence encodes CASSQESWVGNQPQHF. The rearrangement joins TRBV4-1 to TRBJ1-5, with unresolved D. Germline V gene data show CDR1 as MGHRA and CDR2 as YSYEKL. The CDR3 covers 16 residues. Trimming shortened V by 0 bases and J by 2 bases, and 11 bases separated the two germline ends.

This clonotype has only a few counts. V is TRBV3-1 and J is TRBJ2-1, with D perhaps matching TRBD2 (5 bases). V was cut by 6 bases and J by 5 bases, with 14 bases left in between. CDR1 and CDR2 (germline): LGHDT, YNNKEL (reference sequence). The CDR3 length is 14 residues. CDR3 bases: TGTGCCAGCAGTCCGGACTCTCCCAACAATGAGCAGTTCTTC. As protein: CASSPDSPNNEQFF.

This clonotype was seen a handful of times. The V call is TRBV18, the J call TRBJ1-2; D possibly corresponds to TRBD1 (6 bases). Germline values: CDR1 KGHSH, CDR2 LQKENI. The CDR3 sequence is 13 residues long. Between the trimmed V and J ends, which lost 0 bases and 4 bases, there was a span of 6 bases. The chain's CDR3 is CASSPPGAYGYTF. DNA of the CDR3: TGTGCCAGCTCACCACCGGGGGCCTATGGCTACACCTTC.

This clonotype was observed a handful of times. The rearrangement joins TRBV18 to TRBJ2-5; 15 positions agree with TRBD2. The V and J ends lost 4 bases and 5 bases, in that order; junction bases with no gene match: 11. The V gene's germline CDR1 is KGHSH and CDR2 LQKENI. The CDR3 runs 18 residues. The CDR3 nucleotides are TGTGCCAGCTCACTAAGGACTAGCGGGGGGGGTCTTTCGGAGACCCAGTACTTC. Translating it yields CASSLRTSGGGLSETQYF.

V is TRBV12-3 or TRBV12-4 and J is TRBJ1-4, with D hard to call. The CDR3 length is 14 residues. The V end lost 1 base, the J end lost 5 bases, and 8 bases lay between the germline ends. The CDR3 DNA sequence: TGTGCCAGCAGTTTAGTAGACTGGAATGAAAAACTGTTTTTT. It is translated as CASSLVDWNEKLFF.

The V gene is TRBV6-2 or TRBV6-3, the J gene TRBJ2-4; TRBD2 agrees at 12 bases. V lost 7 bases to trimming and J lost 6 bases; unmatched junction nucleotides: 16. Germline CDR1 is MNHEY and CDR2 is SVGEGT. CDR3 length: 18 residues. In nucleotides, the CDR3 is TGTGCCAGCACCCCGACTAGCGGGGGATCGTATTTGAGAAACATTCAGTACTTC. This encodes CASTPTSGGSYLRNIQYF.

This clonotype turned up a few times. The rearrangement joins TRBV27 to TRBJ2-7; 7 bases match TRBD2. Trimming at V came to 5 bases and at J to 0 bases, leaving 7 bases not matched to a gene. The V gene's germline CDR1 is MNHEY and CDR2 SMNVEV (reference sequence). This CDR3 region has 15 residues. The CDR3 coding sequence is TGTGCCAGCAGTACCGCCGGGACTACCTCCTACGAGCAGTACTTC. Amino acids: CASSTAGTTSYEQYF.

The chain joins TRBV6-6 to TRBJ2-5, with D maybe TRBD1 (6 bases). The CDR3 covers 13 residues. The germline V gene has CDR1 MNHNY and CDR2 SVGAGI (reference sequence). The germline V and J ends were trimmed by 5 bases and 4 bases, with 11 bases remaining between them. CDR3 coding DNA: TGTGCCAGCAGTAACCAGGGGAGAGAGACCCAGTACTTC. This encodes CASSNQGRETQYF.

This clonotype was observed a handful of times. The chain has TRBV7-3 and TRBJ2-1; possible D gene TRBD2, 5 bases. This CDR3 has 14 amino acids. The germline V gene has CDR1 SGHTA and CDR2 FQGTGA. The V gene lost 5 bases and the J gene lost 5 bases, with 13 bases spanning the gap. CDR3 loop: CASSPMGSHNEQFF. DNA of the CDR3: TGTGCCAGCAGCCCAATGGGGAGTCACAATGAGCAGTTCTTC.